This T cell receptor (beta chain) was documented in a study of T cell clones after liver transplantation. General study results and limits: Post-transplant time points were not standardized, so conclusions are preliminary.

This clone was observed a few times. The antigen remains unidentified. Here immunoSEQ multiplex PCR was the method, and the copy in TCRdb shows in-frame clones only, minus some. The data contain roughly 62,000 clones, 70% of them singletons. The sequence derives from a human patient who received a liver transplant. Part of the T cell pool may stem from the graft donor. The sequenced sample was CD4+ T cells from blood, obtained at the approximately 15-month timepoint.

CDR3 sequence (DNA): TGTGCCAGCAGCGGGGGGAGGACACCCCTCCACTTT. It yields the protein CASSGGRTPLHF. This rearrangement joins TRBV9 to TRBJ1-6; TRBD1 is a possible D gene (5 bases). Trimming removed 3 bases from V and 11 bases from J, with 9 bases in between. Germline-derived CDR1 and CDR2 are SGDLS and YYNGEE. The CDR3 covers 12 residues. The full variable domain, rest sourced from reference TRBV9 and TRBJ1-6, is DSGVTQTPKHLITATGQRVTLRCSPRSGDLSVYWYQQSLDQGLQFLIQYYNGEERAKGNILERFSAQQFPDLHSELNLSSLELGDSALYFCASSGGRTPLHFGNGTRLTVT.